This T cell receptor (beta chain) was sequenced during a study of blood T cell repertoires in COVID-19. About the study: From the United States, Italy and Spain came samples of acute and convalescent COVID-19. In each case, the material was cDNA or gDNA derived from T cells, B-cell-depleted T cells, or PBMCs.

Per the original data handling: Amplification of reference gene primers provided the estimated nucleated cell counts. Here immunoSEQ multiplex PCR was the method, and the copy in TCRdb shows in-frame clones only, minus some. The V and J calls and clone size are taken from that table; D and trimming were inferred from the DNA. The repertoire includes approximately 190,000 clones, more than 70% of them detected once, and 5.5% to 7% sits in the top ten. Trimming shortened V by 2 bases and J by 9 bases, and 11 bases separated the two germline ends. CDR1 and CDR2 (germline): MNHEY, SMNVEV (reference sequence). This CDR3 has 14 residues.

The specimen sequenced was peripheral blood. V usage is TRBV27 and J usage is TRBJ1-6; D might be TRBD1 (6 bases). This clonotype was sampled from a woman aged 40 to 50 who had recovered from COVID-19. This CDR3 reads CASSLGGMISPLHF. The DNA for the CDR3 is TGTGCCAGCAGTTTAGGGGGCATGATTTCACCCCTCCACTTT.